Presented here are 26 T cell receptor beta chains from one specimen sequenced in a study of CD4 and CD8 cells across lung adenocarcinoma regions. TCRdb re-called the PCR reads through MiXCR, storing one row per CDR3 protein. The sample yields more than 25,000 distinct CDR3 sequences, around 53% seen once. The sequencing input was CD8+ T cells from the center of a lung tumor. Receptor source: a male donor with lung adenocarcinoma. The CD4 and CD8 labels of this study may be unreliable.

This clonotype is medium-sized (0.01 to 0.1%) by share. J is TRBJ2-5 and V is TRBV6-5; 7 nucleotides agree with TRBD2. CDR1 and CDR2 (germline): MNHEY, SVGAGI. The CDR3 covers 16 residues. J was trimmed by 1 base and V by 6 bases; bases with no gene match: 11. The DNA for the CDR3 is TGTGCCAGCAGATACAAACGGGGACTATTCCAAGAGACCCAGTACTTC. Encoded protein: CASRYKRGLFQETQYF.

In DNA form, the CDR3 reads TGTGCCAGCACGGAGCGGGGTGCCACAAACACGCAGTACTTC. As protein: CASTERGATNTQYF. This chain connects TRBV6-1 to TRBJ2-3, with 7 bases identical to TRBD2. The DNA end is more similar to TRBJ2-7, so the J call may be wrong. This CDR3 region has 14 residues. CDR1 is MNHNS and CDR2 is SASEGT in the germline V gene.

The rearrangement joins TRBV6-1 to TRBJ2-3; 7 bases fit TRBD1. The CDR3 runs to 15 residues. Germline CDR1 and CDR2: MNHNS and SASEGT. V lost 6 bases, J lost 10 bases, and 16 bases stayed unmatched. CDR3 in amino acids: CASSGQAVGTEAQYF. The DNA for the CDR3 is TGTGCCAGCAGCGGCCAGGCGGTTGGGACAGAGGCGCAGTATTTT.

The chain links TRBV30 to TRBJ1-5; the D gene is possibly TRBD1 (5 bases). CDR3 length equals 13 residues. Looked up from germline, CDR1 is GTSNPN and CDR2 is SVGIG (reference sequence). V lost 1 base to trimming and J lost 4 bases, with 8 bases between them. CDR3 bases: TGTGCCTGGAGTGCCGGGGGGAATCAGCCCCAGCATTTT. It encodes CAWSAGGNQPQHF.

A word on this clonotype: At one end, the junction sequence differs from germline, possibly due to a read error. V usage is TRBV4-1 and J usage is TRBJ2-3, with a possible D match to TRBD1 (6 bases). The last part of the DNA fits TRBJ2-7 better; the J call may be wrong. The CDR3 is 15 amino acids. Germline V gives CDR1 MGHRA, CDR2 YSYEKL. The chain's CDR3 is CASGQGRWGTDTQYF. The CDR3 nucleotides read TGCGCCAGCGGCCAGGGGCGGTGGGGCACAGACACGCAGTACTTC.

The V and J genes are TRBV27 and TRBJ2-5; the D gene could be TRBD1 or TRBD2 (6 bases each). The germline CDR1 and CDR2 sequences are MNHEY and SMNVEV (reference sequence). This CDR3 is 17 amino acids long. The ends were cut back, 3 bases at V and 8 bases at J, with 25 bases in the middle. The CDR3 region is CASSLGAGGSDPDTQYF. CDR3 DNA: TGTGCCAGCAGTTTGGGAGCCGGGGGCAGTGATCCAGATACCCAGTACTTC.

This clonotype came up many times. The chain has TRBV4-1 and TRBJ2-2, with 9 nucleotides matching TRBD1. Germline CDR1 reads MGHRA; CDR2 reads YSYEKL. The junction had 3 bases not matched to a gene; V was cut back by 5 bases and J by 2 bases. This CDR3 comprises 15 residues. CDR3 bases: TGCGCCAGCAGCAGGGGACAGGGAAACACCGGGGAGCTGTTTTTT. As protein: CASSRGQGNTGELFF.

This chain links TRBV6-1 with TRBJ1-4; TRBD1 might be the D (5 bases). V lost 5 bases and J 7 bases, leaving 17 bases between the germline ends. Germline V gene lookup returns CDR1 MNHNS and CDR2 SASEGT. The CDR3 loop spans 15 amino acids. The CDR3 DNA follows: TGTGCCAGCAGTCTTCATAGAGGCACAGGTGAAAAACTGTTTTTT. Translating gives CASSLHRGTGEKLFF.

This chain connects TRBV10-3 to TRBJ2-5; the match to TRBD2 covers 8 bases. The CDR3 runs to 14 residues. From germline, CDR1 is ENHRY and CDR2 SYGVKD. CDR3 protein: CAVGGGGGPDTQYF. In DNA, the CDR3 is TGTGCGGTCGGGGGGGGCGGGGGCCCAGATACGCAGTACTTC.

The chain uses TRBV27 and TRBJ2-2; 11 positions match TRBD1. This CDR3 region has 14 residues. Germline V lookup: CDR1 MNHEY, CDR2 SMNVEV (reference sequence). The J segment lost 8 bases and the V segment lost 6 bases, leaving 5 bases of the junction unmatched. CDR3 region: CASRGQGETGELFF. For the CDR3, the DNA is TGTGCCAGCAGGGGACAGGGGGAGACAGGGGAGCTGTTTTTT.

Comments on this clonotype: At one end, the junction sequence differs from germline, possibly due to a read error. The rearrangement links TRBV6-1 to TRBJ2-3; D gene ambiguous. CDR3 length: 16 residues. CDR1 is MNHNS, CDR2 SASEGT, per germline. This CDR3 is CASSEAGMWAGNMQYF. The CDR3 nucleotides are TGTGCCAGCAGTGAAGCGGGGATGTGGGCCGGAAATATGCAGTATTTC.

This clonotype is termed medium-sized. The J gene is TRBJ2-1, the V gene TRBV6-1, with D perhaps TRBD1 (6 bases). Germline CDR1 and CDR2: MNHNS and SASEGT. The CDR3 runs 14 residues. V gave up 6 bases and J gave up 1 base, with 10 bases separating them. Here the CDR3 DNA reads TGTGCCAGCAGACCGGGACAATCCTACAATGAGCAGTTCTTC. This codes for CASRPGQSYNEQFF.

The sample holds many counts of this clonotype. The V call is TRBV6-1, the J call TRBJ1-6; unclear D gene. This CDR3 is built from 13 residues. Germline V gives CDR1 MNHNS, CDR2 SASEGT. The ends were cut back, 4 bases at V and 10 bases at J, with 11 bases in the middle. The CDR3: CASSVSWSSPLHF. Written as DNA, the CDR3 is TGTGCCAGCAGTGTCTCGTGGTCGTCACCCCTCCACTTT.

This clonotype was detected ten times or more. V usage is TRBV5-1 and J usage is TRBJ2-1; either TRBD1 or TRBD2 may supply D (5 bases each). The germline V gene has CDR1 SGHRS and CDR2 YFSETQ. The CDR3 covers 16 residues. Trimming took off 0 bases at V and 4 bases at J, with 14 bases between the two ends. The DNA of the CDR3 is TGCGCCAGCAGCTTGGTCCCGGGACGCAAGTACAATGAGCAGTTCTTC. It translates to CASSLVPGRKYNEQFF. The full variable domain, its missing parts supplied by reference TRBV5-1 and TRBJ2-1, is KAGVTQTPRYLIKTRGQQVTLSCSPISGHRSVSWYQQTPGQGLQFLFEYFSETQRNKGNFPGRFSGRQFSNSRSEMNVSTLELGDSALYLCASSLVPGRKYNEQFFGPGTRLTVL.

This clonotype is classed as large. This sequence joins TRBV27 and TRBJ2-4; weak D call: TRBD2 (6 bases). The V gene's germline CDR1 is MNHEY and CDR2 SMNVEV (reference sequence). V was cut by 6 bases and J by 1 base, with 13 bases left in between. This CDR3 is 15 amino acids long. CDR3 sequence reads: CASSPAGAAKNIQYF. Written as DNA, the CDR3 is TGTGCCAGCAGCCCAGCGGGTGCGGCCAAAAACATTCAGTACTTC.

The rearrangement links TRBV5-1 to TRBJ2-3; D gene unclear. The CDR3 is made up of 15 amino acids. Trimming cost V 4 bases and J 0 bases, with 12 bases left between them. Germline V CDR1 and CDR2: SGHRS, YFSETQ. Here the CDR3 DNA reads TGCGCCAGCAGCGAAAGGACGGATAGCACAGATACGCAGTATTTT. Translation gives CASSERTDSTDTQYF. Complete variable domain (other parts from reference TRBV5-1 and TRBJ2-3): KAGVTQTPRYLIKTRGQQVTLSCSPISGHRSVSWYQQTPGQGLQFLFEYFSETQRNKGNFPGRFSGRQFSNSRSEMNVSTLELGDSALYLCASSERTDSTDTQYFGPGTRLTVL.

Concerning this clonotype itself: An end of the junction does not agree with germline; a read error may underlie this. The chain has TRBV6-1 and TRBJ2-5, with D tentatively TRBD2 (7 bases). CDR3 size: 16 residues. Germline CDR1 reads MNHNS; CDR2 reads SASEGT. The CDR3 DNA reads as TGTGCCTGCGGGGGAGCCGGGGGCGGGGTCGGGGAGACCCAGTACTTT. This encodes CACGGAGGGVGETQYF.

This clonotype is judged medium-sized. Here the CDR3 reads CASSLRTSGSNEQYF. The CDR3 DNA is TGTGCCAGCAGCCTCCGGACTAGCGGGAGTAACGAGCAGTACTTC. The chain combines TRBV27 with TRBJ2-1; 13 bases line up with TRBD2. TRBJ2-7 explains the end of the DNA better; the J call may be wrong. Germline V gene sequence: CDR1 MNHEY, CDR2 SMNVEV (reference sequence). CDR3 length: 15 residues.

CDR3 protein: CVCRDAGMGAENTQYF. The DNA for the CDR3 is TGTGTCTGCCGTGACGCGGGGATGGGAGCCGAAAATACGCAGTATTTT. This chain connects TRBV6-1 to TRBJ2-3, with D possibly matching TRBD2 (6 bases). CDR3 length: 16 residues. Looked up from germline, CDR1 is MNHNS and CDR2 is SASEGT.

This sequence joins TRBV6-1 and TRBJ2-7; D might be TRBD1 (5 bases). The V gene's germline CDR1 is MNHNS and CDR2 SASEGT. The CDR3 covers 16 residues. The V gene lost 1 base and the J gene lost 10 bases, with 23 bases spanning the gap. In DNA form, the CDR3 reads TGTGCCAGCAGTGAAGTCAGAAACTCTGGGGCCTACGTCCAGTACTTC. This encodes CASSEVRNSGAYVQYF.

V gene TRBV9 combines with J gene TRBJ2-5; 15 nucleotides agree with TRBD2. TRBJ2-7 explains the end of the DNA better; the J call may be wrong. The CDR3 length is 15 residues. The V gene's germline CDR1 is SGDLS and CDR2 YYNGEE. The chain's CDR3 is CASSQGGLAGGEQYF. Written as DNA, the CDR3 is TGTGCCAGCAGCCAGGGGGGACTAGCGGGAGGCGAGCAGTACTTC.

As to this clonotype: A junction boundary mismatches the germline segment, possibly from a read error. The rearrangement links TRBV27 to TRBJ2-5, with D perhaps matching TRBD2 (6 bases). The V gene's germline CDR1 is MNHEY and CDR2 SMNVEV (reference sequence). The CDR3 runs to 16 residues. This CDR3 is CASTARGCLAQETQYF. The DNA of the CDR3 is TGTGCCAGCACGGCTCGGGGGTGCTTAGCCCAAGAGACTCAGTACTTC.

V gene TRBV30 combines with J gene TRBJ2-3; tentatively, D is TRBD2 (6 bases). The CDR3 sequence is 13 residues long. Trimming shortened V by 4 bases and J by 3 bases, and 11 bases separated the two germline ends. From germline, CDR1 is GTSNPN and CDR2 SVGIG (reference sequence). The CDR3: CAWTAGRTDTQYF. The CDR3 coding sequence is TGTGCCTGGACTGCAGGGAGGACAGATACGCAGTATTTT.

Of note for this clonotype: A junction boundary mismatches the germline segment, possibly from a read error. The chain joins TRBV6-1 to TRBJ2-3; unclear D gene. CDR1 is MNHNS, CDR2 SASEGT, per germline. The CDR3 has 15 amino acids. Written as DNA, the CDR3 is TGTGCCAGGGGTGAAGGGTCAGGTGCCACAGAGACGCAGTATTTC. As protein: CARGEGSGATETQYF.

A note on this clonotype: An end of the junction differs from the germline gene, which may be a read error. The genes are TRBV6-1 and TRBJ2-3; 7 positions match TRBD2. The length of the CDR3 is 14 residues. CDR1 is MNHNS, CDR2 SASEGT, per germline. CDR3 nucleotide sequence: TGTGCCAGCATGAAGCGGGATGGCACAAACACGCAGTATTTC. It is translated as CASMKRDGTNTQYF.

V gene TRBV27 combines with J gene TRBJ2-4; 8 nucleotides agree with TRBD1. Germline CDR1 reads MNHEY; CDR2 reads SMNVEV (reference sequence). The CDR3 contains 14 residues. The CDR3 spells CGGRGLWAKNIQYF. The CDR3 DNA reads as TGTGGCGGCAGGGGGCTGTGGGCCAAAAACATTCAGTACTTC.